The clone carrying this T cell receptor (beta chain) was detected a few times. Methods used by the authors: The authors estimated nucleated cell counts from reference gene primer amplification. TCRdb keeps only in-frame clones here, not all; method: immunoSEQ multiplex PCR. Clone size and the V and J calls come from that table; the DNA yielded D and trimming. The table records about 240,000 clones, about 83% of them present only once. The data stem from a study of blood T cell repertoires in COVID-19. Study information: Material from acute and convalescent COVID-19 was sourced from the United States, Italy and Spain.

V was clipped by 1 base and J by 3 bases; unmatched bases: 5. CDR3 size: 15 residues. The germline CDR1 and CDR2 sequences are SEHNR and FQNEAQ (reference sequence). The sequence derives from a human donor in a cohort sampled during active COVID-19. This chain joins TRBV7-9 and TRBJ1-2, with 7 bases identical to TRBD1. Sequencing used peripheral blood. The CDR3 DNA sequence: TGTGCCAGCAGCTTAGGACAGGGAAAATACTATGGCTACACCTTC. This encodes CASSLGQGKYYGYTF. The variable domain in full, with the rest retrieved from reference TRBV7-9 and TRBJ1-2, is DTGVSQNPRHKITKRGQNVTFRCDPISEHNRLYWYRQTLGQGPEFLTYFQNEAQLEKSRLLSDRFSAERPKGSFSTLEIQRTEQGDSAMYLCASSLGQGKYYGYTFGSGTRLTVV.